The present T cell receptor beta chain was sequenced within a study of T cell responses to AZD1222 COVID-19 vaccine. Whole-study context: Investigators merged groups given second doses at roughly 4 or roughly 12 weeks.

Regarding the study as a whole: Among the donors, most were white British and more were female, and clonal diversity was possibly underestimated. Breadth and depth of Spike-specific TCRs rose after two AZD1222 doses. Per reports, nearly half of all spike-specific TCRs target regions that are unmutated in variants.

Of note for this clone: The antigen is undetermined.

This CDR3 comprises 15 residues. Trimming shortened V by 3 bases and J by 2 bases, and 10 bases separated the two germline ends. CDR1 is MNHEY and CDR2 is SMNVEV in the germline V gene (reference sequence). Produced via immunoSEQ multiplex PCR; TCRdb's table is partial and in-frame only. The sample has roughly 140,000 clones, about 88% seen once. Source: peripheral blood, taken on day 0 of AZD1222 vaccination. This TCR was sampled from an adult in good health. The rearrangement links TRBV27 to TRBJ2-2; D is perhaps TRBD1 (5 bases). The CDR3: CASSFRQTNTGELFF. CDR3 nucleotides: TGTGCCAGCAGTTTCCGACAGACCAACACCGGGGAGCTGTTTTTT.